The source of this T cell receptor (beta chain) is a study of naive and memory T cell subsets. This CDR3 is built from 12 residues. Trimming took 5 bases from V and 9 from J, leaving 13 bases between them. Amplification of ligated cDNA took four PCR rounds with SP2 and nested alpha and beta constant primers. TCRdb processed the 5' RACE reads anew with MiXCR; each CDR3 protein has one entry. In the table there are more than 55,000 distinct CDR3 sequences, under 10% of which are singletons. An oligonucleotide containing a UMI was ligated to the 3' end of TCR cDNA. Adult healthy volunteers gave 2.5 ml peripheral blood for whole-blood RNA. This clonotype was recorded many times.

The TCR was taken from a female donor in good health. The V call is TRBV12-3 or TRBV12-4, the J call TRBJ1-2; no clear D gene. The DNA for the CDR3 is TGTGCCAGCAGTCTAGGTCTGGTTAGCTACACCTTC. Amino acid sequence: CASSLGLVSYTF.